The TCR beta chain described here comes from a study of cytomegalovirus exposure and HLA in healthy donors. Overall study findings and caveats: The availability of immune exposure information extended only to CMV serostatus. Per a later analysis, HLA-associated TCR beta chains showed more clonal expansion than other, equally common TCR beta chains. Cytomegalovirus status was reportedly diagnosed by the classifier with high specificity and sensitivity. Later on, an analysis found that several of the most significant clusters appeared to be linked to common viral pathogens, which included parvovirus B19.

Germline-derived CDR1 and CDR2 are MGHDK and SYGVNS. The CDR3 contains 13 residues. Trimming took off 4 bases at V and 6 bases at J, with 12 bases between the two ends. On this clone itself: Antigen unknown.

Both 60 Vbeta primers and 13 Jbeta primers went into the PCR. This table comes from immunoSEQ multiplex PCR, and its TCRdb copy is limited to in-frame clones, with some not included. This sample has about 99,000 clones, with 65% to 80% found just once. The chain has TRBV25-1 and TRBJ1-2; unclear D gene. Sequenced: PBMCs. This clonotype originated in a woman aged 18-29 years in good health and CMV-seropositive. CDR3 sequence: CASSARNENGYTF. CDR3 in DNA: TGTGCCAGCAGTGCGCGGAACGAAAATGGCTACACCTTC.